Detailed here is one T cell receptor beta chain. CDR1 and CDR2 from the germline V gene are SGHTA and FQGNSA. Trimming cost V 2 bases and J 5 bases; bases outside gene matches: 8. This CDR3 is 16 amino acids long. Here immunoSEQ multiplex PCR was the method, and the copy in TCRdb shows in-frame clones only, minus some. This sample has around 25,000 clones, with around 79% found just once. Patients of the Seattle cohort, enrolled during active infection, were followed longitudinally. This sample was included in a study of blood T cell repertoires in COVID-19. This chain links TRBV7-2 with TRBJ2-2; 7 bases agree with TRBD2. The receptor comes from a man aged 50-60 years with COVID-19, enrolled during active disease. The specimen was peripheral blood. CDR3 amino acids: CASSLFTSDVTGELFF. The DNA for the CDR3 is TGTGCCAGCAGCTTATTCACTAGCGATGTAACCGGGGAGCTGTTTTTT.